This T cell receptor (beta chain) derives from a study of T-cell memory formation after mild COVID-19. At the level of the study: Largely donor-specific TCR clusters were found.

On this clonotype: Its antigen is undetermined.

TCRdb itself ran the 5' RACE reads through MiXCR, one entry per CDR3 protein. The data contain 300,000 to 350,000 distinct CDR3 sequences, more than 13% of them seen just once; the ten biggest clones take up roughly 21%. The CDR3 runs 15 residues. V lost 5 bases to trimming and J lost 5 bases; unmatched junction nucleotides: 10. The germline V gene encodes CDR1 SGHTA and CDR2 FQGNSA. Notes on the study in general: Clones shrinking between day 15 and 85 showed a balanced CD4/CD8 split, and those that grew later tilted toward CD4+. Pre-infection memory harbored some responding clones, suggesting cross-reactive memory joined.

This TCR came from a man between 18 and 29 years old who had mild COVID-19 (a few samples of this study predate the infection). Cell type and time point are not known. The sample comprised PBMCs or a T cell subset sorted from them (not recorded which). The chain combines TRBV7-2 with TRBJ2-7; the match to TRBD2 covers 9 bases. The CDR3 sequence: CASSAGGGATHEQYF. CDR3 in DNA: TGTGCCAGCAGCGCCGGCGGGGGGGCCACACACGAGCAGTACTTC.